Listed below are T cell receptor beta chains from one sample, sequenced in a study of CD8 T cells in Susac syndrome. TCRdb ran MiXCR on the immunoSEQ multiplex PCR reads and lists one entry per CDR3 protein. The sample carries about 210,000 distinct CDR3 sequences, 85% to 95% recorded once. Sequencing was performed on CD4+ T cells from PBMCs. Source of these receptors: a human donor in good health. Each CDR3 is given with its conserved first and last residue.

CDR3: CSARPGWGSRNIQYF
J: TRBJ2-4
V: TRBV20-1

CDR3: CASSVLALSEQFF
J: TRBJ2-1
V: TRBV9

CDR3: CASSFGGGAWNIQYF
J: TRBJ2-4
V: TRBV5-6

CDR3: CASSAVGTGIQYF
J: TRBJ2-4
V: TRBV5-4

CDR3: CSALSSGWEGDTQYF
J: TRBJ2-3
V: TRBV20-1

CDR3: CASSLGWDYNEQFF
J: TRBJ2-1
V: TRBV7-2

CDR3: CATSRTRDPAFNIQYF
J: TRBJ2-4
V: TRBV15

CDR3: CATYPGTLQVHTEAFF
J: TRBJ1-1
V: TRBV19

CDR3: CASTFAGRNTEAFF
J: TRBJ1-1
V: TRBV3-1

CDR3: CASSLSWDPIEQFF
J: TRBJ2-1
V: TRBV27

CDR3: CAWSLVQGAPEETQYF
J: TRBJ2-5
V: TRBV30

CDR3: CASSPEGDYGYTF
J: TRBJ1-2
V: TRBV18

CDR3: CASKWGTNNEQFF
J: TRBJ2-1
V: TRBV2

CDR3: CAWRDIAPTDTQYF
J: TRBJ2-3
V: TRBV30

CDR3: CASRPLQDTEAFF
J: TRBJ1-1
V: TRBV3-1

CDR3: CSAMGQGPYGYTF
J: TRBJ1-2
V: TRBV29-1

CDR3: CATLRGKSEAFF
J: TRBJ1-1
V: TRBV6-5

CDR3: CASSRAFGYTF
J: TRBJ1-2
V: TRBV12-3/TRBV12-4

CDR3: CSVRISSYNEQFF
J: TRBJ2-1
V: TRBV29-1

CDR3: CASSQDPGAAYNEQFF
J: TRBJ2-1
V: TRBV4-1

CDR3: CASSQDPSFEQFF
J: TRBJ2-1
V: TRBV3-1

CDR3: CASSSQDGRNSPLHF
J: TRBJ1-6
V: TRBV5-4

CDR3: CASSPTGGNTEAFF
J: TRBJ1-1
V: TRBV18

CDR3: CASRQFNEQFF
J: TRBJ2-1
V: TRBV6-5

CDR3: CASSSADRAPFF
J: TRBJ1-1
V: TRBV6-5

CDR3: CSVEDQRDEAFF
J: TRBJ1-1
V: TRBV29-1

CDR3: CSASQGAAGNQPQHF
J: TRBJ1-5
V: TRBV20-1

CDR3: CASSREGISNQPQHF
J: TRBJ1-5
V: TRBV5-6

CDR3: CACAGPALNTEAFF
J: TRBJ1-1
V: TRBV6-5

CDR3: CASSGQGVNIQYF
J: TRBJ2-4
V: TRBV3-1

CDR3: CSVETQAPYEQYF
J: TRBJ2-7
V: TRBV29-1

CDR3: CSGGGPTSYNEQFF
J: TRBJ2-1
V: TRBV20-1

CDR3: CASSFPGSFPDTQYF
J: TRBJ2-3
V: TRBV12-3/TRBV12-4

CDR3: CSAIGTLNQPQHF
J: TRBJ1-5
V: TRBV20-1

CDR3: CASSPRPDREETQYF
J: TRBJ2-5
V: TRBV18

CDR3: CASRGPGTNRETQYF
J: TRBJ2-5
V: TRBV5-6

CDR3: CASSSRTSGSWAQYF
J: TRBJ2-5
V: TRBV5-1

CDR3: CAWSVGRGFRFPYNEQFF
J: TRBJ2-1
V: TRBV30

CDR3: CAWSVLGEAFF
J: TRBJ1-1
V: TRBV30

CDR3: CSARQVQETQYF
J: TRBJ2-5
V: TRBV20-1

CDR3: CARPYNEQFF
J: TRBJ2-1
V: TRBV6-2/TRBV6-3

CDR3: CAWNGQGETQYF
J: TRBJ2-5
V: TRBV30